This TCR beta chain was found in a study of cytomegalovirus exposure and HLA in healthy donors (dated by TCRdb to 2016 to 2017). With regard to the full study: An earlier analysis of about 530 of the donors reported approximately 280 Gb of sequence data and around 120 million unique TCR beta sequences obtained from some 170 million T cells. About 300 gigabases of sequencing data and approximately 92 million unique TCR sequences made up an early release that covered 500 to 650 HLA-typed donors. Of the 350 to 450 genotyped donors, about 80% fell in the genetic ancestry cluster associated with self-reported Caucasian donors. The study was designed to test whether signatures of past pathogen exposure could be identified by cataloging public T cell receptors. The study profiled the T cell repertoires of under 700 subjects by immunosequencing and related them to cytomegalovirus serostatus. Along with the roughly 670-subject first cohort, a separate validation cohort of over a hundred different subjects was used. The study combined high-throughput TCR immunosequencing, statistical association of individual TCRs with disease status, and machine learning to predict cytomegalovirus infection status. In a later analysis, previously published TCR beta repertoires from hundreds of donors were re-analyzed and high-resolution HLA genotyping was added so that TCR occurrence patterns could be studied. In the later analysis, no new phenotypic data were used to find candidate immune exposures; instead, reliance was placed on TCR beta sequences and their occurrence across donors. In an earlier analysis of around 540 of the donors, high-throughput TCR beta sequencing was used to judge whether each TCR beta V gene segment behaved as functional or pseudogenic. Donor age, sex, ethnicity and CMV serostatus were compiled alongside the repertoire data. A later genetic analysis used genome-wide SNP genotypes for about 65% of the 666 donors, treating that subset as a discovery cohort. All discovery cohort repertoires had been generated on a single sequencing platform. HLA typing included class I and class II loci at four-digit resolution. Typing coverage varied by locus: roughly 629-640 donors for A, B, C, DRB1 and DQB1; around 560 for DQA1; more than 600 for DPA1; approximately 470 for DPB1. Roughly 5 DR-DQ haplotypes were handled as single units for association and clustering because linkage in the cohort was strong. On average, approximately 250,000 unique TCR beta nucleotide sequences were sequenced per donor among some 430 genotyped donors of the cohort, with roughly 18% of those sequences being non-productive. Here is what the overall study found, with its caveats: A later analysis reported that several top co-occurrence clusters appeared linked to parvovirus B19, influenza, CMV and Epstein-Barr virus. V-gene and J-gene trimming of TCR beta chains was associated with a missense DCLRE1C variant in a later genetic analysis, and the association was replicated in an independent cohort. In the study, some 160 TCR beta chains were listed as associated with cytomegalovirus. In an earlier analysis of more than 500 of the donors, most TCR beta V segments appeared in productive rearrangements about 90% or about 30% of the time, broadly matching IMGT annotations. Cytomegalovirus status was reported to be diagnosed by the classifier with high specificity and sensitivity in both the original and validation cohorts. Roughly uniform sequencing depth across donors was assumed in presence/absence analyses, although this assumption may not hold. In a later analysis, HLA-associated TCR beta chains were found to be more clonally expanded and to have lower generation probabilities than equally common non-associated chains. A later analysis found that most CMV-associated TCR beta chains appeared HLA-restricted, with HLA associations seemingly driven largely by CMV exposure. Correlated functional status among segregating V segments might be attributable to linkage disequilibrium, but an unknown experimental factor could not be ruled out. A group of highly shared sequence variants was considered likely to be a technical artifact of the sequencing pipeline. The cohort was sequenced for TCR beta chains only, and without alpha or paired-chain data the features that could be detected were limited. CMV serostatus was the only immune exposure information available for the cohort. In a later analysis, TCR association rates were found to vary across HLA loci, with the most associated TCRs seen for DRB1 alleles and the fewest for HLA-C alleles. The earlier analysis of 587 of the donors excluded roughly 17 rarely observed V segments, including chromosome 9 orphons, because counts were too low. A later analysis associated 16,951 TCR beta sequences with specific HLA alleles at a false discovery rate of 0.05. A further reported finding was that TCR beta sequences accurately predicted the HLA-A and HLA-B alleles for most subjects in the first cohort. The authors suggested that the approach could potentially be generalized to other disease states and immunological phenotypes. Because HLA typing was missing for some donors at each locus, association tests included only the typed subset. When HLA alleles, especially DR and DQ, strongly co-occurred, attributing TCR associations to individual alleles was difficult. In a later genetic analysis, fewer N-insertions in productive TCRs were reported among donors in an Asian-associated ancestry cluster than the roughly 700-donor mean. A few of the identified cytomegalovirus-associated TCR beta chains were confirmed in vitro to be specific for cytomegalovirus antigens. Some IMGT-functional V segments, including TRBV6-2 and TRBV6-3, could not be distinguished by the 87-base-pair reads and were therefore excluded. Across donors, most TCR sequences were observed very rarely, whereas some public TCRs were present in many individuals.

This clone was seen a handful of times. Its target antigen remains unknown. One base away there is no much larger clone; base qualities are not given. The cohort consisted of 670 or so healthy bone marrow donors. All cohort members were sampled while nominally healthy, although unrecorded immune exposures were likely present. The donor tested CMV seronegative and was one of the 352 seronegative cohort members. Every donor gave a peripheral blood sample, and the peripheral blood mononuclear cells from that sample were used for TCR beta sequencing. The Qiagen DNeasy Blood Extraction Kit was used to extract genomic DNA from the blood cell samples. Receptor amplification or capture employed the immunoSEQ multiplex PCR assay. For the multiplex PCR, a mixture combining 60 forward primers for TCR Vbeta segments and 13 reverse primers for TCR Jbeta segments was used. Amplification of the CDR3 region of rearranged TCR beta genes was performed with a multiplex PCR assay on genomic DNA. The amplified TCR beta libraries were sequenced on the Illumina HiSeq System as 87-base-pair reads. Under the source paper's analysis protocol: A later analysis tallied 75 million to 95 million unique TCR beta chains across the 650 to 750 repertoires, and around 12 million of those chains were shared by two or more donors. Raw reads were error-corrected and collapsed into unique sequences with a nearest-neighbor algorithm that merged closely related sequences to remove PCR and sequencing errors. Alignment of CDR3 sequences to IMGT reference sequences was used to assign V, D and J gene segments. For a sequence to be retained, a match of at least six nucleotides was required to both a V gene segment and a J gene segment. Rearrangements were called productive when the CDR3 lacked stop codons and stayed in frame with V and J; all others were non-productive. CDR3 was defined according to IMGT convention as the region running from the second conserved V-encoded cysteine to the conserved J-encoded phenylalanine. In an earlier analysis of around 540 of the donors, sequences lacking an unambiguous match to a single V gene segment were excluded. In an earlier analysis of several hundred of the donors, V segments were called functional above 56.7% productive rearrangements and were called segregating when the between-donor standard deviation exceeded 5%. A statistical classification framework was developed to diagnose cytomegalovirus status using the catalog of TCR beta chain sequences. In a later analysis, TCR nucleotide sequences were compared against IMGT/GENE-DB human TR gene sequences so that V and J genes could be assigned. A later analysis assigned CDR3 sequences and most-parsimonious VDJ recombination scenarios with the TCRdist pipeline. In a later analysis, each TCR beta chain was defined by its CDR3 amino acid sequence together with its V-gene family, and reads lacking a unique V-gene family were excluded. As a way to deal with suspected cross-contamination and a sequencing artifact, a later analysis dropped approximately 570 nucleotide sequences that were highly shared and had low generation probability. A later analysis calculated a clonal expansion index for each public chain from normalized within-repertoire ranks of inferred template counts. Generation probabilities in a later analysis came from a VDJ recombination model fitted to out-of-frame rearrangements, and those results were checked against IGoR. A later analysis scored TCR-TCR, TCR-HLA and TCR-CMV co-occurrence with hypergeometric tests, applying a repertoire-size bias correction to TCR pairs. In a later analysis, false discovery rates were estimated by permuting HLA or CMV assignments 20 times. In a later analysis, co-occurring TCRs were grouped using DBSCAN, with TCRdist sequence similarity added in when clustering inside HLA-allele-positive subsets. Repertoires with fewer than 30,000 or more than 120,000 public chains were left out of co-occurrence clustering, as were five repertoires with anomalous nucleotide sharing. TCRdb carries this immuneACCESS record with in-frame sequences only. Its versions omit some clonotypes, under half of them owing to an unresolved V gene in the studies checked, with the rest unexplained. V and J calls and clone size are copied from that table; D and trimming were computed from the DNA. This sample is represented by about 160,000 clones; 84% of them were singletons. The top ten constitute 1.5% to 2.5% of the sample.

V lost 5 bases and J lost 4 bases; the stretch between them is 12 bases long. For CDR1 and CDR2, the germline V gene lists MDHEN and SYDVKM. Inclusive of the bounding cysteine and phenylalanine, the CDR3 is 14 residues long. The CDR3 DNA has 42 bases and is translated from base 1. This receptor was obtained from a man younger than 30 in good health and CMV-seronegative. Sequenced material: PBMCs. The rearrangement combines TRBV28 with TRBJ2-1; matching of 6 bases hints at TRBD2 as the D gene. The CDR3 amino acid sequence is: CASSKLAQYNEQFF. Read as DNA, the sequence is TGTGCCAGCAGTAAACTAGCACAATACAATGAGCAGTTCTTC.